This T cell receptor beta chain is from a study of CD8 T cells in ankylosing spondylitis. General study points: Reportedly, significant enrichment of disease-linked clones occurred in matched ankylosing spondylitis synovial fluid. It appeared that ankylosing spondylitis blood was characterized by a TCR beta motif of several highly homologous variants.

TCRdb re-called the 5' RACE reads with MiXCR, one entry per CDR3 protein. Here the sample spans fewer than 550,000 distinct CDR3 sequences, roughly 5% being singletons. This clonotype was recorded many times. The antigen is not known. The germline V gene has CDR1 MGHRA and CDR2 YSYEKL. The CDR3 has 15 amino acids. Trimming at V came to 1 base and at J to 0 bases, leaving 0 bases not matched to a gene. The rearrangement links TRBV4-1 to TRBJ1-5; 7 positions agree with TRBD1. This TCR was sampled from a male donor with ankylosing spondylitis. What was sequenced was blood, either unsorted or a sorted T cell fraction (not recorded which). The CDR3 region is CASSQGDSSNQPQHF. CDR3 nucleotide sequence: TGCGCCAGCAGCCAAGGGGACAGTAGCAATCAGCCCCAGCATTTT.